This T cell receptor beta chain was captured by sequencing in a study of cytomegalovirus exposure and HLA in healthy donors. Points from the study as a whole: Later analysis identified about 15,000 TCR beta sequences associated with HLA alleles, using a false discovery rate threshold of 0.05. It emerged from a later analysis that several of the most significant clusters appeared to be linked to common viral pathogens. Most TCR sequences were seen very rarely across donors, but some public TCRs occurred in many.

Of note for this clone: Antigen specificity is unknown.

CDR1 is SGHRS and CDR2 is YFSETQ in the germline V gene. V lost 5 bases to trimming and J lost 9 bases, with 21 bases between them. The CDR3 totals 15 residues. The primer mix had 60 Vbeta and 13 Jbeta primers. Under the authors' procedure: A follow-up analysis tallied tens of millions of unique TCR beta chains, roughly 11 million shared. The method was immunoSEQ multiplex PCR; TCRdb's version includes in-frame clones alone and lacks a portion of them. The V and J calls and clone size are taken from that table; D and trimming were inferred from the DNA. The sample yields 180,000 or so clones, about 9% seen once.

The sequenced sample consisted of PBMCs. The V gene is TRBV5-1, the J gene TRBJ2-1, with no clear D. The receptor's source is a woman in her 30s in good health and CMV-seropositive. CDR3 nucleotides: TGCGCCAGCAGTCTGGCCCTCGGGTCGTACGGTGAGCAGTTCTTC. The encoded protein is CASSLALGSYGEQFF.